The TCR beta chain described here comes from a study of Ad26.COV2.S vaccination and SARS-CoV-2 variants. Study background: Participant was drawn from the COV1001 Ad26.COV2.S trial arm. Broader study findings: Total T cell responses, in the TCR breadth and depth analyses, may have been underestimated.

As to this clone: Its target is unknown.

Treatment in this sample: approximately 18 received Ad26.COV2.S at low or high dose, single or two shots; 5 received placebo; per-sample allocation not given. Day 63 following the first vaccine or placebo injection was when the samples were taken. Whoever gave the sample was an adult aged 18-55 years in Boston. As its vector, the vaccine had Ad26, which expressed Wuhan-strain SARS-CoV-2 spike. The protocol was immunoSEQ multiplex PCR, while the TCRdb copy is restricted to in-frame clones and leaves out a portion. The sample includes roughly 420,000 clones, roughly 87% of them seen just once. Germline CDR1 reads SEHNR; CDR2 reads FQNEAQ (reference sequence). V was pared by 5 bases and J by 2 bases, with 10 bases between. CDR3 length equals 14 residues.

The sequence was obtained from a person aged 18-60 years who received the Ad26.COV2.S COVID-19 vaccine or a placebo. The chain has TRBV7-9 and TRBJ1-3, with a possible D match to TRBD1 (5 bases). The sample consisted of peripheral blood, taken in a trial of Ad26.COV2.S vaccine versus placebo. DNA for the CDR3: TGTGCCAGCAGCGAGACAGAGCCTGGAAACACCATATATTTT. This codes for CASSETEPGNTIYF.